The T cell receptor beta chain described here comes from a study of cytomegalovirus exposure and HLA in healthy donors. The CDR3 is made up of 15 amino acids. V shed 3 bases, J shed 4 bases, and the junction held 7 bases outside the gene matches. The germline V gene has CDR1 SGHVS and CDR2 FQNEAQ. With respect to this clone: Antigen: not known.

Study-wide results and caveats: Presence/absence analyses assumed roughly uniform sequencing depth across donors. Later analysis found that TCR beta chains associated with HLA were more clonally expanded than other, equally common chains. Follow-up analysis later connected one missense variant in DCLRE1C with trimming of TCR beta V- and J-genes. CMV serostatus was the only immune exposure information that was available.

Primers included in the PCR were 60 Vbeta and 13 Jbeta primers. The table came from immunoSEQ multiplex PCR; TCRdb's copy has only in-frame clones and leaves some out. The top ten clones hold 2.1% of a sample with approximately 200,000 clones, about 81% of them seen once. The chain carries TRBV7-8 and TRBJ1-2; 8 bases are a match to TRBD1. The sample taken for sequencing was PBMCs. The clonotype was recovered from a woman aged 18-29 years in good health and CMV-seropositive. The CDR3 loop is CASSLLQGVGYGYTF. The CDR3 bases are TGTGCCAGCAGCTTGCTACAGGGGGTAGGCTATGGCTACACCTTC.